These T cell receptor beta chains were read from a single sample in a study of a mutant IDH1 vaccine in newly diagnosed glioma. These TCRs' antigens remain unknown. Sequenced by immunoSEQ multiplex PCR; TCRdb stores in-frame clones only, minus some. There are approximately 35,000 clones in the sample; 55% to 60% occur only once, and approximately 11% lies in the top ten. The sample consisted of PBMCs, taken from a glioma patient whose treatment included an IDH1 peptide vaccine. The receptors here all came from a woman aged 18-29 years with glioma. CDR3s include the opening cysteine and the closing phenylalanine or tryptophan. The D gene is left open where the match is weak. Clone size is not always given. Where it is, it says once, few, many or a class for expanded clones.

.	medium-sized	TRBJ1-2	TRBV25-1	CASSDQQGSMGYTF	TGTGCCAGCAGTGACCAACAGGGTAGTATGGGCTACACCTTC
.	once	TRBJ2-3	TRBV19	CASSSGPSTDTQYF	TGTGCCAGTTCGTCAGGGCCTAGCACAGATACGCAGTATTTT
.	few	TRBJ1-1	TRBV27	CASSTIPPNTEAFF	TGTGCCAGCAGTACCATCCCCCCAAACACTGAAGCTTTCTTT
.	.	TRBJ2-1	TRBV14	CASSQALPGNEQFF	TGTGCCAGCAGCCAAGCCCTACCGGGGAATGAGCAGTTCTTC
TRBD2	.	TRBJ2-7	TRBV7-2	CASSFGLAGEPYEQYF	TGTGCCAGCAGCTTCGGACTAGCGGGAGAACCCTACGAGCAGTACTTC
TRBD1	.	TRBJ1-4	TRBV19	CASRSSGQGYEKLFF	TGTGCCAGTAGATCCTCGGGACAGGGTTATGAAAAACTGTTTTTT
TRBD1	few	TRBJ1-4	TRBV19	CASSIGRQGRGEKLFF	TGTGCCAGTAGTATAGGAAGACAGGGAAGAGGCGAAAAACTGTTTTTT
TRBD2	few	TRBJ2-7	TRBV2	CASSGGEGSEPYEQYF	TGTGCCAGCAGCGGGGGGGAGGGGTCAGAGCCCTACGAGCAGTACTTC
.	.	TRBJ2-3	TRBV7-9	CASSLEGNTDTQYF	TGTGCCAGCAGCTTAGAGGGCAACACAGATACGCAGTATTTT
.	.	TRBJ1-3	TRBV5-1	CASSLARDFPGDTIYF	TGCGCCAGCAGCTTGGCCAGGGACTTCCCAGGGGACACCATATATTTT
.	.	TRBJ2-5	TRBV9	CASSVGGGETQYF	TGTGCCAGCAGCGTAGGTGGGGGGGAGACCCAGTACTTC
TRBD1	.	TRBJ1-3	TRBV28	CASRAAGGSGNTIYF	TGTGCCAGCAGGGCCGCAGGGGGCTCTGGAAACACCATATATTTT